Listed below are T cell receptor beta chains from one sample, sequenced in a study of blood T cells in healthy people across ages. In TCRdb, the 5' RACE reads were re-called with MiXCR into one record per CDR3 protein. Of hundreds of thousands of distinct CDR3 sequences in the sample, 58% were seen once. The sequenced sample was blood. The receptors were sampled from a man aged 55 to 70 in good health. The CDR3 runs from the conserved cysteine through the conserved F or W. D genes are given only for firm matches. Not every row has a clone size; where given, it reads once, few, many or a size class.

V gene	J gene	D gene	clone size	CDR3 DNA	CDR3 protein
TRBV4-1	TRBJ1-5	NA	NA	TGCGCCAGCAGCCAATCCTCAGGTAGTAATCAGCCCCAGCATTTT	CASSQSSGSNQPQHF
TRBV9	TRBJ1-1	NA	NA	TGTGCCAGCAGCGAGGGGGGAGACTACACTGAAGCTTTCTTT	CASSEGGDYTEAFF
TRBV7-2	TRBJ1-2	NA	NA	TGTGCCAGCAGCTTAGTCATGGGTGGCTACACCTTC	CASSLVMGGYTF
TRBV7-2	TRBJ1-5	NA	NA	TGTGCCAGCAGCAAACAGGGCGGGAGCAATCAGCCCCAGCATTTT	CASSKQGGSNQPQHF
TRBV3-1	TRBJ2-3	TRBD2	NA	TGTGCCAGCAGCCAACTCGAAGGGCCCCGACTAGCGGGGGAGTCAGATACGCAGTATTTT	CASSQLEGPRLAGESDTQYF
TRBV7-9	TRBJ1-6	TRBD1	NA	TGTGCCAGCGGGGACAGGATGTATAATTCACCCCTCCACTTT	CASGDRMYNSPLHF
TRBV3-1	TRBJ2-7	TRBD2	NA	TGTGCCAGCAGCCACGGGACTAAAGACGAGCAGTACTTC	CASSHGTKDEQYF
TRBV4-1	TRBJ2-7	TRBD1	few	TGCGCCAGCAGCCACCCGGGACAGCAGGCGTTCGAGCAGTACTTC	CASSHPGQQAFEQYF
TRBV7-6	TRBJ2-7	TRBD1	few	TGTGCCAGCAGCCCTAACAGAGCGAGGGGGCCGAGCTCCTACGAGCAGTACTTC	CASSPNRARGPSSYEQYF
TRBV6-1	TRBJ2-3	NA	few	TGTGCCAGCAGTGAAGATTGGAGCCCCGCGGAGTATTTT	CASSEDWSPAEYF
TRBV29-1	TRBJ2-1	NA	NA	TGCAGCGTTGATTTCTCCGGCTCCTGGGGTGAGCAGTTCTTC	CSVDFSGSWGEQFF
TRBV12-3/TRBV12-4	TRBJ2-2	TRBD1	NA	TGTGCCAGCGTCGACAGGGGTGAAACCGGGGAGCTGTTTTTT	CASVDRGETGELFF
TRBV4-3	TRBJ2-3	NA	once	TGCGCCAGCAGCCAACTTGGGGGGGGCCCAGATACGCAGTATTTT	CASSQLGGGPDTQYF
TRBV21-1	TRBJ2-1	NA	NA	TGTGCCAGCGGGCCTACAGTCTACAATGAGCAGTTCTTC	CASGPTVYNEQFF
TRBV12-3/TRBV12-4	TRBJ2-1	NA	once	TGTGCCAGCAGTTTCCTTGAACGCGGTGAGCAGTTCTTC	CASSFLERGEQFF
TRBV20-1	TRBJ2-7	TRBD2	NA	TGCAGTGCTAGAAAACCCCCGGGAGGGCAGGAAAACCCAATATCCTACGAGCAGTACTTC	CSARKPPGGQENPISYEQYF
TRBV29-1	TRBJ1-1	NA	NA	TGCAGCGGGCGGGGGTATAGGGCTGAAGCTTTCTTT	CSGRGYRAEAFF
TRBV28	TRBJ1-1	NA	NA	TGTGCCAGCAGTTTATGGTTGTCTGGCAGGGTCCCGGTTCGGAACACTGAAGCTTTCTTT	CASSLWLSGRVPVRNTEAFF
TRBV20-1	TRBJ2-2	TRBD2	NA	TGCAGTGTTTACAGCGGGACTAGCGGGGTCACCGGGGAGCTGTTTTTT	CSVYSGTSGVTGELFF
TRBV7-6	TRBJ1-5	NA	NA	TGTGCCAGCAGCTTACAGTCAGGGCTCAATCAGCCCCAGCATTTT	CASSLQSGLNQPQHF
TRBV11-2	TRBJ2-1	TRBD1	NA	TGTGCCAGCAGCTCCCGGGACAGGGACAACAGTGAGCAGTTCTTC	CASSSRDRDNSEQFF
TRBV20-1	TRBJ2-2	TRBD2	NA	TGCAGTGCTCCGGGACTAGACACCGGGGAGCTGTTTTTT	CSAPGLDTGELFF
TRBV12-3/TRBV12-4	TRBJ2-3	NA	NA	TGTACCAGCAGTTCCAGGATCGTCCGAGATACGCAGTATTTT	CTSSSRIVRDTQYF
TRBV27	TRBJ1-2	NA	NA	TGTGCCAGCAGTTTACAGGGATTCTATGGCTACACCTTC	CASSLQGFYGYTF
TRBV18	TRBJ1-2	NA	NA	TGTGCCAGCTCGCGACTTACAGGGATAGCTAGCTATGGCTACACCTTC	CASSRLTGIASYGYTF
TRBV25-1	TRBJ2-7	NA	NA	TGTGCCAGCTTGGGGGTCTACGAGCAGTACTTC	CASLGVYEQYF
TRBV5-1	TRBJ1-1	NA	NA	TGCGCCAGCAGCTTGACACCCCTGAACACTGAAGCTTTCTTT	CASSLTPLNTEAFF
TRBV28	TRBJ2-7	TRBD1	NA	TGTGCCAGCAGAAAAGGACAGGGACGTATCGACGAGCAGTACTTC	CASRKGQGRIDEQYF
TRBV27	TRBJ2-5	NA	few	TGTGCCAGCAGTTTATACCAGGAAGAGACCCAGTACTTC	CASSLYQEETQYF
TRBV29-1	TRBJ2-4	NA	NA	TGCAGCGTTGAAGAGGGTGTCGGGAACATTCAGTACTTC	CSVEEGVGNIQYF
TRBV12-3/TRBV12-4	TRBJ1-2	TRBD1	few	TGTGCCAGCAGTTTAGCGATGGGACAGGCGTGGGGCTATGGCTACACCTTC	CASSLAMGQAWGYGYTF
TRBV2	TRBJ2-4	NA	NA	TGTGCCAGCAGTGGCCGGACAGTCAGCCAAAACATTCAGTACTTC	CASSGRTVSQNIQYF
TRBV6-5	TRBJ2-7	NA	NA	TGTGCCAGCAGCCAAAGCTGGATGCCAAGCTCCTACGAGCAGTACTTC	CASSQSWMPSSYEQYF
TRBV3-1	TRBJ1-2	NA	NA	TGTGCCAGCAGCCAAGTCCTCAGAGGGGAGAAGCATGGCTACACCTTC	CASSQVLRGEKHGYTF
TRBV5-1	TRBJ2-2	TRBD1	NA	TGCGCCAGCAGCTTGAAGACAGGGTCGAACACCGGGGAGCTGTTTTTT	CASSLKTGSNTGELFF
TRBV12-3/TRBV12-4	TRBJ2-5	TRBD1	NA	TGTGCCAGCAGTTTAGGGACAGGAAGCGGACAAGAGACCCAGTACTTC	CASSLGTGSGQETQYF
TRBV6-2/TRBV6-3	TRBJ2-5	NA	few	TGTGCCAGCAGAGGGACAAATCCGGCGGAGACCCAGTACTTC	CASRGTNPAETQYF
TRBV4-1	TRBJ2-5	NA	few	TGCGCCAGCAGCGCCCCCACGGGGGCGGGTGAGACCCAGTACTTC	CASSAPTGAGETQYF
TRBV12-3/TRBV12-4	TRBJ2-5	NA	NA	TGTGCCAGCACCCTTCAGGGGGGGGCGCGTGAGACCCAGTACTTC	CASTLQGGARETQYF
TRBV7-6	TRBJ2-5	TRBD1	many	TGTGCCAGCGGACCGGGACAGGGGCGACAAGAGACCCAGTACTTC	CASGPGQGRQETQYF
TRBV10-3	TRBJ1-2	NA	NA	TGTGCCATCAGTGATTCTTGGTCTAACGATGGCTACACCTTC	CAISDSWSNDGYTF
TRBV10-1	TRBJ2-7	TRBD1	NA	TGCGCCAGCAGCGGGGACAGGGACTTCTACGAGCAGTACTTC	CASSGDRDFYEQYF
TRBV10-2	TRBJ2-5	NA	NA	TGCGCCAGCCAGGGAATCCCTCAAGAGACCCAGTACTTC	CASQGIPQETQYF
TRBV6-6	TRBJ2-3	NA	NA	TGTGCCAGCAGTTACTGGGCAGCTAGCACAGATACGCAGTATTTT	CASSYWAASTDTQYF
TRBV28	TRBJ2-7	TRBD1	NA	TGTGCCAGCAGTTCTCGCGGACAGGGGAACTCCTACGAGCAGTACTTC	CASSSRGQGNSYEQYF
TRBV29-1	TRBJ2-2	NA	NA	TGCAGCGTTGAAGTGGGACCCCACACCGGGGAGCTGTTTTTT	CSVEVGPHTGELFF
TRBV12-3/TRBV12-4	TRBJ2-3	TRBD1	NA	TGTGCCAGCACAACAGGGGGCAGGGATATGCAGTATTTT	CASTTGGRDMQYF
TRBV28	TRBJ2-7	NA	NA	TGTGCCAGCAGTAATCCGGGGCCAACGGGGTCCGAGCAGTACTTC	CASSNPGPTGSEQYF
TRBV5-1	TRBJ1-2	NA	NA	TGCGCCAGCAGCTCGGACCGGGACGGATACTATGGCTACACCTTC	CASSSDRDGYYGYTF
TRBV18	TRBJ2-5	TRBD1	NA	TGTGCCAGCTCACCAAAGACAGGGCTACAAGAGACCCAGTACTTC	CASSPKTGLQETQYF
TRBV3-1	TRBJ2-7	NA	NA	TGTGCCAGCAGCCAATCCGTGACGGGTGAGCAGTACTTC	CASSQSVTGEQYF